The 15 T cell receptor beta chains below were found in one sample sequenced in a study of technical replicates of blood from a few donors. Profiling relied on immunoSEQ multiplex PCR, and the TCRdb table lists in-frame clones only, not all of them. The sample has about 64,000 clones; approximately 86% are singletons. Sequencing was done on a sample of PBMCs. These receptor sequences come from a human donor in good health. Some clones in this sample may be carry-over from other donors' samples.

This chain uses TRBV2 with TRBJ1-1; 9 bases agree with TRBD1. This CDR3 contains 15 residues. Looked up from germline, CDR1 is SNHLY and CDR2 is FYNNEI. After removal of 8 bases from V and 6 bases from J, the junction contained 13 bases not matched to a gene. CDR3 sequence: CASCLLGTGQSEAFF. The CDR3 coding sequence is TGTGCCAGCTGTCTGCTTGGGACAGGGCAATCTGAAGCTTTCTTT.

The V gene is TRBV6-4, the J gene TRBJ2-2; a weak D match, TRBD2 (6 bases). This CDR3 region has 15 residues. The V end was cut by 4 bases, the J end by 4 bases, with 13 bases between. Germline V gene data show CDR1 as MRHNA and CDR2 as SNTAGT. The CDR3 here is CASSVSSEITGELFF. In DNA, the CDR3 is TGTGCCAGCAGTGTTTCTAGCGAAATCACCGGGGAGCTGTTTTTT.

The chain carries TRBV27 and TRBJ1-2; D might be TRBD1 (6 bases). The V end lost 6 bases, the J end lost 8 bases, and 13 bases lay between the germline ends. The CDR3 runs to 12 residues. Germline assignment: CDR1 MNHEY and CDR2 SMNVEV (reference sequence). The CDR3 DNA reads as TGTGCCAGCAGGGGAGGGGGATGGGGCTACACCTTC. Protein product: CASRGGGWGYTF.

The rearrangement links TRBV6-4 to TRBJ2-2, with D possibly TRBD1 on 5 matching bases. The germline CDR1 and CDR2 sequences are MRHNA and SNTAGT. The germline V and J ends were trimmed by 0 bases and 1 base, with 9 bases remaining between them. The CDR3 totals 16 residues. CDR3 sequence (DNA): TGTGCCAGCAGTGACTCGGGCAGGGAGAACACCGGGGAGCTGTTTTTT. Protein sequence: CASSDSGRENTGELFF.

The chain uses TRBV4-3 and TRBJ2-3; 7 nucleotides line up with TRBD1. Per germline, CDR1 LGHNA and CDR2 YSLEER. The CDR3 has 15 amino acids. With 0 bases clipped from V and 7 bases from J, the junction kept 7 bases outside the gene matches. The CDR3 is CASSQETGFSNTQYF. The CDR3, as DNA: TGCGCCAGCAGCCAAGAGACAGGGTTTAGTAATACGCAGTATTTT.

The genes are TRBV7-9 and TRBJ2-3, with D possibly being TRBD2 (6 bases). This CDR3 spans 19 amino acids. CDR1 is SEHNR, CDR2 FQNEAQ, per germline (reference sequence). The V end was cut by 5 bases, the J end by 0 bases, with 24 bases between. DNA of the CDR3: TGTGCCAGCAGCCCCGGACTAAGTCTTATCATCGGAAGCACAGATACGCAGTATTTT. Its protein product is CASSPGLSLIIGSTDTQYF.

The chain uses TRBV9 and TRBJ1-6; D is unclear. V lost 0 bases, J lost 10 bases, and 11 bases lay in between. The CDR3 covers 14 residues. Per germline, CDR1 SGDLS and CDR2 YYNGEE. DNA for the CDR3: TGTGCCAGCAGCGTAGATGAACTGGGCTCACCCCTCCACTTT. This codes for CASSVDELGSPLHF. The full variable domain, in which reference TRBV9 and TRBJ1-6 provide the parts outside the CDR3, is DSGVTQTPKHLITATGQRVTLRCSPRSGDLSVYWYQQSLDQGLQFLIQYYNGEERAKGNILERFSAQQFPDLHSELNLSSLELGDSALYFCASSVDELGSPLHFGNGTRLTVT.

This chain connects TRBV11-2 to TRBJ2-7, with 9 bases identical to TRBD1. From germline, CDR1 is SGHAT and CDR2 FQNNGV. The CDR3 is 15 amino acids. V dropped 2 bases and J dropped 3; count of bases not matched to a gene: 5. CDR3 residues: CASSLLGTGFYEQYF. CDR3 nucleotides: TGTGCCAGCAGCTTATTAGGGACAGGGTTCTACGAGCAGTACTTC.

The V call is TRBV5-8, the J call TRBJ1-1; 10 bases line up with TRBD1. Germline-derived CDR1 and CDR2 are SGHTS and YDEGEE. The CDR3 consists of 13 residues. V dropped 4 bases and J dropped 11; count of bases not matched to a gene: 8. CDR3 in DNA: TGTGCCAGCAGCAGCGACAGGGGGCTAACGGCTTTCTTT. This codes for CASSSDRGLTAFF.

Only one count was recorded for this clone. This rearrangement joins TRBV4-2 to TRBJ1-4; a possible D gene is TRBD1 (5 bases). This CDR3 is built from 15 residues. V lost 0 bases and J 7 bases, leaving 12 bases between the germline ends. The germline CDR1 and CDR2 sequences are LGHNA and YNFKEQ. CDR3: CASSQESGGGEKLFF. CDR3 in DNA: TGTGCCAGCAGCCAAGAAAGCGGGGGGGGTGAAAAACTGTTTTTT.

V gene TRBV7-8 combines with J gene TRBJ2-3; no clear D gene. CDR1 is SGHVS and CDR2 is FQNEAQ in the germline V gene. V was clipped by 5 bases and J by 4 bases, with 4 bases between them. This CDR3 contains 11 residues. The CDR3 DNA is TGTGCCAGCAGCCTCGCAGATACGCAGTATTTT. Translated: CASSLADTQYF.

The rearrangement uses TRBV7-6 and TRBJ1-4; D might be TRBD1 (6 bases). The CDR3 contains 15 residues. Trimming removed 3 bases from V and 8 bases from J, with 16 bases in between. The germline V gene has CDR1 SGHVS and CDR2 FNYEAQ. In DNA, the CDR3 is TGTGCCAGCAGCTTGTCCGTGACAGGTCAAGAAAAACTGTTTTTT. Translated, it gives CASSLSVTGQEKLFF. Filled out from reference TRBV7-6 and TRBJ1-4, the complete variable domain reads GAGVSQSPRYKVTKRGQDVALRCDPISGHVSLYWYRQALGQGPEFLTYFNYEAQQDKSGLPNDRFSAERPEGSISTLTIQRTEQRDSAMYRCASSLSVTGQEKLFFGSGTQLSVL.

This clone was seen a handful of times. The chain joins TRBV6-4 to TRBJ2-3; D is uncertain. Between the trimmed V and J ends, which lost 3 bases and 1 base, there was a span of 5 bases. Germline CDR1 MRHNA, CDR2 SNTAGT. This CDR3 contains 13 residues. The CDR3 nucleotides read TGTGCCAGCAGTGAGACTGGCACAGATACGCAGTATTTT. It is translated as CASSETGTDTQYF.

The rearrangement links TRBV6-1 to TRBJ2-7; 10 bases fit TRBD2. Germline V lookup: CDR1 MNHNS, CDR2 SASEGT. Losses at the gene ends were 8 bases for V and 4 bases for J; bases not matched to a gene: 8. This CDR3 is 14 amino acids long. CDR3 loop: CASASSSGGYEQYF. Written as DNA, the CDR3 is TGTGCCAGCGCCTCCTCTAGCGGGGGTTACGAGCAGTACTTC.

CDR3: CASSLIAGDTDTQYF. Written as DNA, the CDR3 is TGTGCCAGCAGCTTAATAGCGGGGGACACAGATACGCAGTATTTT. The chain combines TRBV7-3 with TRBJ2-3; 9 nucleotides line up with TRBD2. CDR3 length equals 15 residues. Unmatched junction bases numbered 1, after V lost 1 base and J lost 2 bases. Germline assignment: CDR1 SGHTA and CDR2 FQGTGA.